This is a list of T cell receptor beta chains from one sample in a study of early T cells in non-severe SARS-CoV-2 infection. TCRdb ran MiXCR on the 5' RACE reads and lists one entry per CDR3 protein. This sample has some 110,000 distinct CDR3 sequences, with just under 15% found just once. Sequencing input: whole blood. Receptors originate from an adult who was a healthcare worker with PCR-confirmed SARS-CoV-2 infection or an uninfected control (not recorded which). The CDR3 runs from the conserved cysteine through the conserved F or W. A D gene is named only where the DNA matches it firmly. Some rows mark clone size as missing; the rest say once, few, many or name a class of expanded clone.

size	D	V	J	DNA	CDR3
NA	NA	TRBV12-3/TRBV12-4	TRBJ1-1	TGTGCCAGCAGTTTTACGGGGGGCGCGACTGAAGCTTTCTTT	CASSFTGGATEAFF
few	TRBD1	TRBV12-3/TRBV12-4	TRBJ2-3	TGTGCCAGCAGTCTGGGACAGCTCACAGATACGCAGTATTTT	CASSLGQLTDTQYF
few	NA	TRBV12-3/TRBV12-4	TRBJ1-5	TGTGCCAGCAGTTTAACGGAGCAGCCCCAGCATTTT	CASSLTEQPQHF
few	NA	TRBV10-3	TRBJ2-2	TGTGCCATCAGAAGGTTCAACACCGGGGAGCTGTTTTTT	CAIRRFNTGELFF
many	TRBD2	TRBV20-1	TRBJ2-5	TGCAGTGCTAGCGGACTAGCGGGGCATCAAGAGACCCAGTACTTC	CSASGLAGHQETQYF
few	NA	TRBV29-1	TRBJ2-7	TGCAGCGCCGGGATGGCTGGAGACGAGCAGTACTTC	CSAGMAGDEQYF
few	NA	TRBV7-6	TRBJ1-3	TGTGCCAGCAGCTTAGGTCGCCAAGTAAACACCATATATTTT	CASSLGRQVNTIYF
NA	NA	TRBV20-1	TRBJ2-1	TGCAGTGCTCCAGGGCCCAGCAGCTCCTACAATGAGCAGTTCTTC	CSAPGPSSSYNEQFF
NA	NA	TRBV30	TRBJ1-2	TGTGCCTGGAGTCGGTACAGGGAACGAAGTGGCTACACCTTC	CAWSRYRERSGYTF
few	NA	TRBV3-1	TRBJ1-2	TGTGCCAGCAGCCACAGAGACATTTCTGGCTACACCTTC	CASSHRDISGYTF
few	NA	TRBV10-3	TRBJ2-7	TGTGCCATCAGTGAGTCGTTCGTCAGGGCTTTTACCTACGAGCAGTACTTC	CAISESFVRAFTYEQYF
few	NA	TRBV5-4	TRBJ2-3	TGTGCCAGCAGCTTACCGGGGGAGAGTTCAGATACGCAGTATTTT	CASSLPGESSDTQYF
NA	NA	TRBV20-1	TRBJ1-1	TGCAGTGCTAGATTACCTAGGGGGAGAGGAGGGACTGAAGCTTTCTTT	CSARLPRGRGGTEAFF
NA	NA	TRBV4-1	TRBJ1-2	TGCGCCCGACGGGGGGCGGATTTCGGCTACACCTTC	CARRGADFGYTF
NA	TRBD2	TRBV28	TRBJ2-1	TGTGCCAGCAGTTCCAGCGGGGGGCCGAATGAGCAGTTCTTC	CASSSSGGPNEQFF
NA	NA	TRBV20-1	TRBJ1-5	TGCAGTGCTCAAAATGGCCCGGGACGTAGGTTCGGTCAGCCCCAGCATTTT	CSAQNGPGRRFGQPQHF
NA	NA	TRBV5-4	TRBJ2-3	TGTGCCAGCAGCTTGGTACAGGACACAGATACGCAGTATTTT	CASSLVQDTDTQYF